This TCR beta chain was sequenced for a study of blood T cell repertoires in COVID-19 (dated by TCRdb to about 2020). Looking at the study overall: The collaborator samples originated in the United States, Italy and Spain and spanned the acute and convalescent phases of COVID-19. Subjects who had been exposed to COVID-19, were actively infected with it, or had recovered from it provided the deeply sampled blood TCRbeta repertoires that made up the dataset. Where available, HLA class I and class II types were obtained from metadata supplied by the sample provider rather than from assay-based typing. The prospective study material was composed of cDNA or gDNA derived from T cells, B-cell-depleted T cells, or PBMCs. The samples were drawn from two sources: the first 160 participants of the ongoing ImmuneRACE study, and fewer than 1,500 subjects contributed by 6 global collaborators. The sample metadata nearly always contained a de-identified subject ID, COVID-19 status, age in years and sex. A freely available public database, intended as a resource for researchers studying the immune response to SARS-CoV-2, is where the repertoires were released.

Whole blood was collected in K2EDTA tubes by collaborating institutions according to the institutions' own protocols. For TCRbeta analysis, collaborator samples were shipped as frozen whole blood, as isolated PBMCs, or as DNA extracted from either sample type. Counted from cysteine to phenylalanine, this CDR3 has 12 amino acids. The retained sequence is limited to the CDR3, 36 bases, with the frame set at the first base. As encoded in the germline V gene, CDR1 is MDHEN while CDR2 is SYDVKM. V loses 5 bases, J loses 4 bases, and the germline ends lie 8 bases apart. Study-wide conclusions, independent of this receptor: Clinical and demographic metadata were provided uncurated, with the amount varying by source and participant.

TCRbeta CDR3 regions were amplified from genomic DNA using the immunoSEQ Assay, a bias-controlled multiplex PCR. From the authors' description of their analysis: The number of nucleated cells in each sample was estimated by amplification of reference gene primers within the assay. Sequence reads were collapsed and filtered to measure the absolute abundance of every unique TCRbeta CDR3 rearrangement. Productive Simpson clonality was computed per sample as the square root of Simpson's diversity index over productive rearrangements. The table comes from immuneACCESS by way of TCRdb, which keeps in-frame sequences with V and J called. Part of the clones is missing from these tables; in studies checked, under half for an unresolved V gene and the rest for unknown reasons. That table supplies the V and J calls and clone size; D and trimming were determined from the DNA. The sample table shows around 16,000 clones, and 89% are seen once. The top ten clones comprise 10% of the sample.

In regard to this clone: Which antigen it targets is not known. No base qualities exist here, and no much larger clone lies one base off it.

Sequencing used peripheral blood. The V gene is TRBV28 and the J gene is TRBJ1-2, with TRBD1 perhaps the D gene, on 6 matching bases. The source is a man of 80 years or more with acute or convalescent COVID-19. The CDR3 region has the sequence CASSRTAYGYTF. The sequence in DNA is TGTGCCAGCAGTCGGACAGCCTATGGCTACACCTTC.